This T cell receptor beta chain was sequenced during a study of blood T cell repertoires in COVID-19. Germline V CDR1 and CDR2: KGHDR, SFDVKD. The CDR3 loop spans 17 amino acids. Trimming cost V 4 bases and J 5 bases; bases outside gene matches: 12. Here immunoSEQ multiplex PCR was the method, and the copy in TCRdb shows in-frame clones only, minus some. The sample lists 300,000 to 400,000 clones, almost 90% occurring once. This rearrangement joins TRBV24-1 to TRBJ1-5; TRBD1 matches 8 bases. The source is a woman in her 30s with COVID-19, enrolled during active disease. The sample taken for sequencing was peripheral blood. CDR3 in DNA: TGTGCCACCAGTGACCCGCGGACAGGGTCGGATTATCAGCCCCAGCATTTT. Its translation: CATSDPRTGSDYQPQHF.